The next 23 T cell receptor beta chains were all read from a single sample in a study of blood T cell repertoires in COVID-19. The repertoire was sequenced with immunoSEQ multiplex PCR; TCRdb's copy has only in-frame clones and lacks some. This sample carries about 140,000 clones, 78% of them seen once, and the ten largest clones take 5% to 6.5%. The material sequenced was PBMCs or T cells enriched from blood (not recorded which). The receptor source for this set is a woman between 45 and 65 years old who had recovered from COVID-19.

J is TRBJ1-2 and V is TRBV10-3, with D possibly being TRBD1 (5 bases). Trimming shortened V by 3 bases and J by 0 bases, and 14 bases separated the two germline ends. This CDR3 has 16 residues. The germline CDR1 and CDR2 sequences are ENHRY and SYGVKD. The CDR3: CAISEEGQLSNYGYTF. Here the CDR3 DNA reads TGTGCCATCAGTGAAGAAGGACAACTGTCTAACTATGGCTACACCTTC.

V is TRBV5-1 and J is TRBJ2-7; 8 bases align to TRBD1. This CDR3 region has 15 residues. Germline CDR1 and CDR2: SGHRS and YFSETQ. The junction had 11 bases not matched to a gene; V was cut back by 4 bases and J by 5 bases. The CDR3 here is CASSTRTGSINEQYF. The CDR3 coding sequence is TGCGCCAGCAGCACTAGGACAGGGAGCATCAACGAGCAGTACTTC.

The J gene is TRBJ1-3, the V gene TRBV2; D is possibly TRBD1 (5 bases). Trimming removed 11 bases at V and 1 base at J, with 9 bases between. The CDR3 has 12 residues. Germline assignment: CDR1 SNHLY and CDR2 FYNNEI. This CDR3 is CAGRGSGNTIYF. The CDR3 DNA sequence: TGTGCCGGGAGGGGTTCTGGAAACACCATATATTTT.

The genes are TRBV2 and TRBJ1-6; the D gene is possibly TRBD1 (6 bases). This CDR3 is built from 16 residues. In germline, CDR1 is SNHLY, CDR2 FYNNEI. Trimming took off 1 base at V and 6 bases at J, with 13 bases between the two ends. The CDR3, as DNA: TGTGCCAGCAGTGAAGTCAGGGGCCTAGGTAATTCACCCCTCCACTTT. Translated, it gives CASSEVRGLGNSPLHF.

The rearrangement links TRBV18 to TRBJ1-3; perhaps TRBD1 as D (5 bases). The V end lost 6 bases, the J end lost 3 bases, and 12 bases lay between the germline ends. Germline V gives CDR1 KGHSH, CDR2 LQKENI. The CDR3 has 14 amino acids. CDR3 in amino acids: CASSRGGFGNTIYF. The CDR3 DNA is TGTGCCAGCTCGCGGGGGGGATTTGGAAACACCATATATTTT.

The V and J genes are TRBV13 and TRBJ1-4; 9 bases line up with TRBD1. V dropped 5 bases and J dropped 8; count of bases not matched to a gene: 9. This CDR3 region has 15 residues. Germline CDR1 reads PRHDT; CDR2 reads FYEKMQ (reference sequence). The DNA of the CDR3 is TGTGCCAGCAGCCTACCGGGACAGGGTCGAGAAAAACTGTTTTTT. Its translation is CASSLPGQGREKLFF.

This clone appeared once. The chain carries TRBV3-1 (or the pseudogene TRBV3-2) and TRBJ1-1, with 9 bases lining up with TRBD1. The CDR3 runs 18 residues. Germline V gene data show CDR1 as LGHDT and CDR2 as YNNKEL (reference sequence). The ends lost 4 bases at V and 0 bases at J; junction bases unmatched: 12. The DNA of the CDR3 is TGTGCCAGCAGCCTCCAGACAGGGGGGTGGGGGATGAACACTGAAGCTTTCTTT. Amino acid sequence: CASSLQTGGWGMNTEAFF.

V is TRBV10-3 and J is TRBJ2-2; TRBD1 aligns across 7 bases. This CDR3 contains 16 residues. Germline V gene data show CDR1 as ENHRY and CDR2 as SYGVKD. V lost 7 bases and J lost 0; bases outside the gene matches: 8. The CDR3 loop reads CAIKEAGTANTGELFF. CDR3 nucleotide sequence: TGTGCCATCAAGGAGGCCGGGACAGCGAACACCGGGGAGCTGTTTTTT.

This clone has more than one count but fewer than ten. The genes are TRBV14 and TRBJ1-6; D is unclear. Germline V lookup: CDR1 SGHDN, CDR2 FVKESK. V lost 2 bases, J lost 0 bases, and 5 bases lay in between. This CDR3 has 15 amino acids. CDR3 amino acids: CASSQLGSYNSPLHF. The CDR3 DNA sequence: TGTGCCAGCAGCCAACTCGGCTCCTATAATTCACCCCTCCACTTT.

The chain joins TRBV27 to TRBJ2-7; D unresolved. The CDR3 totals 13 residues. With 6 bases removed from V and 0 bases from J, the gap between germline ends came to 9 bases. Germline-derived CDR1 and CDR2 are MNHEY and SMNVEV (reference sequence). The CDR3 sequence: CASSLRVSYEQYF. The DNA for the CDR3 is TGTGCCAGCAGCCTCCGGGTCTCCTACGAGCAGTACTTC.

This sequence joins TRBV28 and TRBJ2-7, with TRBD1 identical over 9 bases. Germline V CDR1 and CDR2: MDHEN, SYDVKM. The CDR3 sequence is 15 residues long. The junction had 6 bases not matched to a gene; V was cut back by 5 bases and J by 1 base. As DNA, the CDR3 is TGTGCCAGCAGTGCCACCGGGACAGGGTCCTACGAGCAGTACTTC. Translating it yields CASSATGTGSYEQYF.

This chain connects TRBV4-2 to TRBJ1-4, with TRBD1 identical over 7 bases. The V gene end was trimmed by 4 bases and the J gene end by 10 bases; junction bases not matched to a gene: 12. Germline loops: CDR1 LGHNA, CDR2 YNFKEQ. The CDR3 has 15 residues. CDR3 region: CASSRDRVKGAKLFF. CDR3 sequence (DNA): TGTGCCAGCAGCCGTGACAGGGTAAAAGGCGCAAAACTGTTTTTT.

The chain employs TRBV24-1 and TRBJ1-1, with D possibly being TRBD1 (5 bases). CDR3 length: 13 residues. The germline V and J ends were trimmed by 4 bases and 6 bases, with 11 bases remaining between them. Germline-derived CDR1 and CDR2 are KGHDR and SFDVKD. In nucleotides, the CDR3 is TGTGCCACCAGTGACCAGGGTAGGGCTGAAGCTTTCTTT. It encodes CATSDQGRAEAFF.

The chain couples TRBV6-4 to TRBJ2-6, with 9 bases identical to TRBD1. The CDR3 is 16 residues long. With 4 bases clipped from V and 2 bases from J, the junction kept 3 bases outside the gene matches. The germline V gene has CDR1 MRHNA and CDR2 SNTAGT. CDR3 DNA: TGTGCCAGCAGTGTAACAGGGGGCGCTGGGGCCAACGTCCTGACTTTC. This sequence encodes CASSVTGGAGANVLTF.

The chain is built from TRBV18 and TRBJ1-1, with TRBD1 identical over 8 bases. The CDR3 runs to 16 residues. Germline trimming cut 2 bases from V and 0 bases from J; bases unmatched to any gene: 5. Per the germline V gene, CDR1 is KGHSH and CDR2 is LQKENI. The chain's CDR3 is CASSPDSGGLNTEAFF. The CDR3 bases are TGTGCCAGCTCACCAGACTCAGGGGGCCTGAACACTGAAGCTTTCTTT.

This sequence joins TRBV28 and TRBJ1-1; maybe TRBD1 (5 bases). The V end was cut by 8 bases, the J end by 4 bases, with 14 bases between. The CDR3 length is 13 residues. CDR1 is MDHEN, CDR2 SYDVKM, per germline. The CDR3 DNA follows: TGTGCCAGCCGCTTCACCCAGGGCACTGAAGCTTTCTTT. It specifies CASRFTQGTEAFF.

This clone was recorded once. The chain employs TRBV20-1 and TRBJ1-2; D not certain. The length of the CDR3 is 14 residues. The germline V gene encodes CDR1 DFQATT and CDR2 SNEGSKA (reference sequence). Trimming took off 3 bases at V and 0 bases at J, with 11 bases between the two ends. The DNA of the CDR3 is TGCAGTGCTAGTCGGCAGGCGACTAACTATGGCTACACCTTC. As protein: CSASRQATNYGYTF.

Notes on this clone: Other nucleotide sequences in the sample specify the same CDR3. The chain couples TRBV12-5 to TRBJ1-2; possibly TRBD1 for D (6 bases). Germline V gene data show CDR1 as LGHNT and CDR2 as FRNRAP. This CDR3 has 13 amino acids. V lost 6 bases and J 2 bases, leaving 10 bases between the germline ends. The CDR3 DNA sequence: TGTGCTAGTGGGGCCGACAGGAACTATGGCTACACCTTC. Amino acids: CASGADRNYGYTF.

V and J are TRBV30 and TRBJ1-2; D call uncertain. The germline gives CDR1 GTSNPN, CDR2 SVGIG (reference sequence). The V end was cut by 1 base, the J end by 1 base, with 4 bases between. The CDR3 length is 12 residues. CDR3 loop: CAWSAFNYGYTF. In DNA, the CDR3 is TGTGCCTGGAGTGCTTTTAACTATGGCTACACCTTC.

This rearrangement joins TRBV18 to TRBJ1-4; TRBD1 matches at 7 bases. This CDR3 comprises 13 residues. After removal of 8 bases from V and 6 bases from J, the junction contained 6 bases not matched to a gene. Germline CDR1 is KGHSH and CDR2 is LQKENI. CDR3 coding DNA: TGTGCCAGCCACAGGGGCAGGGATGAAAAACTGTTTTTT. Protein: CASHRGRDEKLFF.

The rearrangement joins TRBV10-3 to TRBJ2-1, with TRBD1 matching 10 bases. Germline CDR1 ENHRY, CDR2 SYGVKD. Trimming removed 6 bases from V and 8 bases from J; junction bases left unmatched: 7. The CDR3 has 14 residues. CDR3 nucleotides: TGTGCCATCAGACCGGGACAGGGGACGGATGAGCAGTTCTTC. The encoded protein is CAIRPGQGTDEQFF.

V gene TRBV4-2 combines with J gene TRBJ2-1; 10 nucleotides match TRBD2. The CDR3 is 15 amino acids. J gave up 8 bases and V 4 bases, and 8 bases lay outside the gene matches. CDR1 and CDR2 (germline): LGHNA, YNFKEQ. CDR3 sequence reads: CASSLELAGDYEQFF. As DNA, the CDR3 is TGTGCCAGCAGCCTCGAGCTAGCGGGGGATTATGAGCAGTTCTTC.

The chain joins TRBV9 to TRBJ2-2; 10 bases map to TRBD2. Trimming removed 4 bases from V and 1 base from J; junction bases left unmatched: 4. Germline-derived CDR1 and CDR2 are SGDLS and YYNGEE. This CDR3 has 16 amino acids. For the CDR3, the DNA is TGTGCCAGCAGCCCGCGACTAGCGGGGAACACCGGGGAGCTGTTTTTT. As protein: CASSPRLAGNTGELFF.